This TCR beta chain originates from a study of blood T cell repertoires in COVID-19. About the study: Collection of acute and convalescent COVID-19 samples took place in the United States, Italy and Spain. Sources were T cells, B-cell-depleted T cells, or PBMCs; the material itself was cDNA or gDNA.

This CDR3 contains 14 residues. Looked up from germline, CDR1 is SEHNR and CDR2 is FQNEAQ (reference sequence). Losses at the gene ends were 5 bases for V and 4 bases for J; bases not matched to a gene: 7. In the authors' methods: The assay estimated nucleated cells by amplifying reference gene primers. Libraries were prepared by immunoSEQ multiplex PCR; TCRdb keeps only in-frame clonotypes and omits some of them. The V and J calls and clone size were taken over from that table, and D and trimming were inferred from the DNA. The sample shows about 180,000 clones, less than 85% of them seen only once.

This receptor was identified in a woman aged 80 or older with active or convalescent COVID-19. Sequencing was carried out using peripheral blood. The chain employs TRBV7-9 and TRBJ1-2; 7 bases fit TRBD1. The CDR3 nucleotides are TGTGCCAGCAGCGAGGGACAGCCTTTCTATGGCTACACCTTC. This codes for CASSEGQPFYGYTF.